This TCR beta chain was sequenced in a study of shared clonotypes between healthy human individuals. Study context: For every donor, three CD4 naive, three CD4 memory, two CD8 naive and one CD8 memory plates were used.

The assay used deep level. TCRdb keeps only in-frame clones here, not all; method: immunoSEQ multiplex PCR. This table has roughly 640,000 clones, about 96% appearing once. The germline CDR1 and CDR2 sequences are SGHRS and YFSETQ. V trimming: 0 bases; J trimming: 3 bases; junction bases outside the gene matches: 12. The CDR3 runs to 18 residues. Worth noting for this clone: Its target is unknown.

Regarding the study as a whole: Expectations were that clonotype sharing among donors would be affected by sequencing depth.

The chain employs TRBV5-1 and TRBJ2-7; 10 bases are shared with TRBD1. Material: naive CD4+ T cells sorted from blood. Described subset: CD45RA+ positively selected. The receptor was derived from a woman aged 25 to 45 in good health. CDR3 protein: CASSLGDRGGGPDYEQYF. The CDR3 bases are TGCGCCAGCAGCTTGGGGGACAGGGGCGGCGGGCCGGACTACGAGCAGTACTTC.